The rows below give T cell receptor beta chains drawn from one sample of a study of blood T cell repertoires in COVID-19. Sequenced by immunoSEQ multiplex PCR; TCRdb stores in-frame clones only, minus some. The table lists hundreds of thousands of clones, about 90% of them singletons. Source material: PBMCs or T cells enriched from blood (not recorded which). These receptors were taken from a woman aged 30 to 39 who had recovered from COVID-19. Both conserved end residues are trimmed from each CDR3. A D gene is named only where the DNA matches it firmly.

d_call	j_call	v_call	cdr3_aa
-	TRBJ2-7	TRBV19	ASSKGGIDEQY
TRBD2	TRBJ2-7	TRBV7-9	ASSFEREGHSEQY
TRBD2	TRBJ2-2	TRBV5-8	ASSFTGLAGGTGELF
-	TRBJ1-2	TRBV28	ASSFSQGLGSYGYT
TRBD1	TRBJ1-5	TRBV15	ATSRDRGNQPQH
-	TRBJ1-1	TRBV28	ASSLGLSWTEAF
TRBD1	TRBJ1-6	TRBV6-5	ASSYSGQGVSPLH
-	TRBJ2-3	TRBV2	ATPGEPSTDTQY
TRBD2	TRBJ2-2	TRBV5-4	ASSSLAGDNTGELF
TRBD2	TRBJ2-1	TRBV4-1	ASSQSGSNYNEQF
-	TRBJ2-2	TRBV6-5	ASSRPRTGELF
TRBD2	TRBJ2-7	TRBV4-2	ASSQEAGGSYEQY
-	TRBJ1-4	TRBV6-5	ASSWGPGRGEKLF
-	TRBJ1-2	TRBV5-6	ASSWGLRGDDYGYT
TRBD1	TRBJ1-1	TRBV5-1	ASSSTLQGVNTEAF
TRBD1	TRBJ2-1	TRBV27	ASSNGQGETWVEQF
-	TRBJ2-2	TRBV6-5	ASSPSRVTGELF
TRBD2	TRBJ2-3	TRBV18	ASSPTSGTDTQY
-	TRBJ2-1	TRBV27	ASSLGGGWF
TRBD1	TRBJ2-1	TRBV9	ASSGRTGAVDEQF
TRBD1	TRBJ2-3	TRBV18	ASSTGLPGTDTQY
TRBD1	TRBJ1-1	TRBV5-1	ASTWRGTGSPSTEAF
TRBD1	TRBJ2-7	TRBV27	ASSSTGPSYEQY
-	TRBJ1-4	TRBV20-1	SASIPPVNEKLF
-	TRBJ1-2	TRBV12-3/TRBV12-4	ASSYRVRYGYT
-	TRBJ2-1	TRBV7-2	ASSLGGGGSYNEQF
TRBD2	TRBJ2-1	TRBV19	ASSSSSGNSYNEQF
-	TRBJ1-2	TRBV9	ASSASGTNYGYT
TRBD1	TRBJ2-2	TRBV19	ASTGQGAAGELF
-	TRBJ2-2	TRBV21-1	ASSLRDRGNTGELF
-	TRBJ2-7	TRBV28	ASSFRGASEQY
TRBD1	TRBJ2-3	TRBV19	ASSPGQGSTDTQY
TRBD2	TRBJ2-1	TRBV27	ASSQTSGGAPEQF
-	TRBJ2-5	TRBV6-5	ASSCGQETQY
-	TRBJ2-1	TRBV12-3/TRBV12-4	ASRPSSGNEQF
-	TRBJ2-7	TRBV2	ASRGLGSYEQY
TRBD2	TRBJ2-1	TRBV19	ASSSSLAGGPYNEQF
-	TRBJ2-5	TRBV2	ATSRETQY
TRBD1	TRBJ1-5	TRBV10-3	AISWDSSNQPQH
-	TRBJ1-6	TRBV2	ASSEDRRYNSPLH
-	TRBJ1-5	TRBV28	ASSPAREDNQPQH
TRBD1	TRBJ2-3	TRBV6-6	ASSYRTGGTDTQY
TRBD2	TRBJ2-7	TRBV2	ATLSFSGDSYEQY
TRBD2	TRBJ2-1	TRBV2	ASRGLAGGRVEQF